This TCR beta chain was sequenced during a study of cytomegalovirus exposure and HLA in healthy donors. After removal of 4 bases from V and 3 bases from J, the junction contained 4 bases not matched to a gene. This CDR3 is built from 14 residues. CDR1 is LNHNV, CDR2 YYDKDF, per germline (reference sequence). This donor's record omits CMV serostatus. The study ran its PCR with 60 Vbeta and 13 Jbeta primers. The method was immunoSEQ multiplex PCR; TCRdb's version includes in-frame clones alone and lacks a portion of them. This repertoire shows more than 200,000 clones, 85% to 90% found once; its top ten account for around 1.4%.

Sample: PBMCs. This sequence joins TRBV15 and TRBJ2-7, with 9 bases aligning to TRBD1. This sequence originates from a human donor in good health. The CDR3: CATSTETGGYEQYF. CDR3 DNA sequence: TGTGCCACCAGCACAGAGACAGGGGGCTACGAGCAGTACTTC.